Listed below are T cell receptor beta chains from one sample, sequenced in a study of beta chain features in type 1 diabetes. Profiled with immunoSEQ multiplex PCR; TCRdb holds only in-frame clones, not every one. The profile covers around 280,000 clones, with about 7.8% appearing a single time and roughly 1% taken by the ten largest. The specimen sequenced was central memory CD4+ T cells from blood. These TCRs come from a woman between 18 and 30 years old in good health. The CDR3 runs from the conserved cysteine through the conserved F or W. A D gene is named only where the DNA matches it firmly. Size tells how often a clone was seen (once, few, many) or the class of an expanded clone, and some rows leave it out.

j_call v_call d_call clone_size cdr3_aa cdr3_nt
TRBJ2-3 TRBV29-1 NA NA CSVVVRGNGDTQYF TGCAGCGTTGTTGTACGTGGGAACGGAGATACGCAGTATTTT
TRBJ1-2 TRBV4-2 NA NA CASSQDRGRGYGYTF TGTGCCAGCAGCCAAGATCGGGGCAGGGGCTATGGCTACACCTTC
TRBJ1-2 TRBV18 NA few CASSPPYGGINGYTF TGTGCCAGCTCACCACCGTATGGGGGGATCAATGGCTACACCTTC
TRBJ2-7 TRBV5-4 NA few CASSLGGTGSSYEQYF TGTGCCAGCAGCTTGGGTGGGACGGGGAGCTCCTACGAGCAGTACTTC
TRBJ2-1 TRBV5-6 NA few CASSLARGRDMRNEQFF TGTGCCAGCAGCTTGGCCCGTGGCAGGGATATGCGGAATGAGCAGTTCTTC
TRBJ1-1 TRBV19 NA few CASSIKRDTEAFF TGTGCCAGTAGTATAAAGCGGGACACTGAAGCTTTCTTT
TRBJ1-2 TRBV6-5 NA NA CASSYSRDYGYTF TGTGCCAGCAGTTACTCGAGAGACTATGGCTACACCTTC
TRBJ1-5 TRBV5-1 NA few CASSLEAGQPQHF TGCGCCAGCAGCTTGGAGGCAGGTCAGCCCCAGCATTTT
TRBJ1-5 TRBV2 NA NA CASSPPSSNQPQHF TGTGCCAGCAGTCCACCCAGTTCAAATCAGCCCCAGCATTTT
TRBJ2-5 TRBV7-2 NA few CASSLTMLETQYF TGTGCCAGCAGCCTGACAATGCTCGAGACCCAGTACTTC
TRBJ2-3 TRBV29-1 TRBD2 NA CSVVRLAGGKRTDTQYF TGCAGCGTTGTAAGGCTAGCGGGAGGGAAACGCACAGATACGCAGTATTTT
TRBJ1-5 TRBV4-1 NA NA CASSQERRYQGGNQPQHF TGCGCCAGCAGCCAAGAAAGGAGGTACCAGGGAGGCAATCAGCCCCAGCATTTT
TRBJ2-7 TRBV14 TRBD1 many CASSPRQGNYEQYF TGTGCCAGCAGCCCAAGACAGGGGAACTACGAGCAGTACTTC
TRBJ2-2 TRBV2 NA few CASSETEAGELFF TGTGCCAGCAGTGAGACTGAGGCCGGGGAGCTGTTTTTT
TRBJ1-6 TRBV18 NA few CASSPITGANSPLHF TGTGCCAGCTCTCCCATTACAGGCGCAAATTCACCCCTCCACTTT
TRBJ1-6 TRBV20-1 NA NA CSLGGDSPLHF TGCAGTCTGGGGGGGGATTCACCCCTCCACTTT
TRBJ2-3 TRBV6-1 TRBD2 NA CASNEAGDTDTQYF TGTGCCAGCAACGAGGCGGGGGACACAGATACGCAGTATTTT
TRBJ2-1 TRBV5-8 NA NA CASSLRTYNEQFF TGTGCCAGCAGCTTACGAACCTACAATGAGCAGTTCTTC
TRBJ2-5 TRBV2 NA few CASSMQGGRETQYF TGTGCCAGCAGCATGCAGGGGGGAAGAGAGACCCAGTACTTC
TRBJ2-3 TRBV7-3 TRBD1 few CASSLTGGDADTQYF TGTGCCAGCAGCTTAACAGGGGGCGATGCAGATACGCAGTATTTT
TRBJ2-1 TRBV2 TRBD1 NA CASQTRQGYNEQFF TGTGCCAGCCAAACTAGACAGGGCTACAATGAGCAGTTCTTC
TRBJ2-5 TRBV7-9 TRBD2 few CASSARGGLGETQYF TGTGCCAGCAGCGCCCGGGGGGGCCTAGGGGAGACCCAGTACTTC
TRBJ1-2 TRBV6-5 NA NA CASSPGRDYGYTF TGTGCCAGCAGTCCAGGGAGAGACTATGGCTACACCTTC
TRBJ1-5 TRBV12-5 TRBD1 many CASGLSSGQGADQPQHF TGTGCTAGTGGTTTGTCCTCGGGACAGGGGGCAGATCAGCCCCAGCATTTT
TRBJ1-6 TRBV2 NA few CASSGEESPLHF TGTGCCAGCAGTGGGGAGGAATCACCCCTCCACTTT
TRBJ2-2 TRBV6-5 NA NA CASSYRRVAGELFF TGTGCCAGCAGTTACCGCAGGGTCGCCGGGGAGCTGTTTTTT
TRBJ2-2 TRBV7-8 TRBD1 few CASKGARVSGGELFF TGTGCCAGCAAGGGGGCTCGAGTATCGGGCGGGGAGCTGTTTTTT
TRBJ1-1 TRBV2 TRBD1 few CASSRQGSGAFF TGTGCCAGCAGCAGACAGGGCTCGGGAGCTTTCTTT
TRBJ2-1 TRBV15 NA many CATGRPSNEQFF TGTGCCACCGGAAGACCTTCCAATGAGCAGTTCTTC
TRBJ2-1 TRBV2 NA NA CASSPLEVSYNEQFF TGTGCCAGCAGCCCCCTTGAGGTTTCCTACAATGAGCAGTTCTTC
TRBJ2-5 TRBV9 NA NA CASSGATGRHNF TGTGCCAGCAGTGGGGCTACGGGACGGCATAACTTC
TRBJ1-5 TRBV23-1 TRBD1 many CASSQWDRQDSNQPQHF TGCGCCAGCAGTCAATGGGACAGACAGGATAGCAATCAGCCCCAGCATTTT
TRBJ1-3 TRBV7-9 NA NA CASSLSIGEAIYF TGTGCCAGCAGCTTATCGATAGGGGAGGCCATATATTTT
TRBJ1-1 TRBV5-4 NA few CASSLRPGAENTEAFF TGTGCCAGCAGCTTGCGCCCAGGGGCAGAGAACACTGAAGCTTTCTTT
TRBJ2-1 TRBV25-1 TRBD1 NA CASSDPGTGVDEQFF TGTGCCAGCAGTGATCCCGGGACAGGAGTTGATGAGCAGTTCTTC